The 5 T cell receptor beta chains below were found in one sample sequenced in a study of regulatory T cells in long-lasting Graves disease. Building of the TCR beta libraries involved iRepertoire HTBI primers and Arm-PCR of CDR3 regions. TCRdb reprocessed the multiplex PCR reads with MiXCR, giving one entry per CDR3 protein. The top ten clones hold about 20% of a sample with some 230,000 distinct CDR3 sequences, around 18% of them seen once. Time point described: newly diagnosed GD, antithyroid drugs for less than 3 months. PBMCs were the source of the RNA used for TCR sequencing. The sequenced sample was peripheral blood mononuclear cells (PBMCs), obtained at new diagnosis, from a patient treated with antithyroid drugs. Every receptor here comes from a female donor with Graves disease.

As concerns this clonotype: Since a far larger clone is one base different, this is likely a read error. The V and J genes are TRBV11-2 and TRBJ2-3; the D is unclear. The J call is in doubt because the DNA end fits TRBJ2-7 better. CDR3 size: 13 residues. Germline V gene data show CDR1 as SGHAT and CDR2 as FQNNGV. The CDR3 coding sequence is TGTGCCAGCAGCTTTCTGAAGCTTGGTGAGCAGTACTTC. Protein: CASSFLKLGEQYF.

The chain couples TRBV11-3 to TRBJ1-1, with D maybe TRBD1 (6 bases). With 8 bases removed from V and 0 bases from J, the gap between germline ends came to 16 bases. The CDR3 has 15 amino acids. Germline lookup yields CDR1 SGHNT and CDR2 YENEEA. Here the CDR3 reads CASQGRGGMNTEAFF. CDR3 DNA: TGTGCCAGCCAAGGGAGAGGGGGGATGAACACTGAAGCTTTCTTT.

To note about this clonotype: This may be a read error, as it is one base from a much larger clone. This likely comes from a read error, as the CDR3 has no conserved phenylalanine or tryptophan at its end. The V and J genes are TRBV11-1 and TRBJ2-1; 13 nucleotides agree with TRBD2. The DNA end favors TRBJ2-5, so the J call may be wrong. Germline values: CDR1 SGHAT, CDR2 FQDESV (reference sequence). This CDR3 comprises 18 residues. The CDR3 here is CASSSGLAGESWSETQYL. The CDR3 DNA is TGTGCCAGCAGCTCAGGACTAGCGGGAGAATCGTGGTCAGAGACCCAGTACTTA.

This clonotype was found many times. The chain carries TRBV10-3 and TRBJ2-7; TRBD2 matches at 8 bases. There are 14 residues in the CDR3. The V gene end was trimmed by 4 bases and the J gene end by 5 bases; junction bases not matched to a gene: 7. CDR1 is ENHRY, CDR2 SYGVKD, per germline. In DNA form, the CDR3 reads TGTGCCATCAGTGCACCCCCAGCGGGAGACGAGCAGTACTTC. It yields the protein CAISAPPAGDEQYF.

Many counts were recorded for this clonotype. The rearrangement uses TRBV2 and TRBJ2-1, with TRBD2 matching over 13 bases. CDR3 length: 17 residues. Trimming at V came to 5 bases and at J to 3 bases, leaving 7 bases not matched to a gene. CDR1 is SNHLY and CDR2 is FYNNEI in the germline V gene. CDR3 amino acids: CASSSRTSGSIYNEQFF. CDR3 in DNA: TGTGCCAGCAGTTCACGGACTAGCGGGAGTATCTACAATGAGCAGTTCTTC.